This T cell receptor (beta chain) was captured in a study of cytomegalovirus exposure and HLA in healthy donors. With 60 Vbeta and 13 Jbeta primers, the PCR was carried out. Method: immunoSEQ multiplex PCR; TCRdb's copy keeps in-frame clones and lacks some. The table has around 160,000 clones, around 75% seen once. The CDR3 length is 16 residues. Germline values: CDR1 SGHAT, CDR2 FQDESV (reference sequence). Losses at the gene ends were 1 base for V and 2 bases for J; bases not matched to a gene: 5. The V call is TRBV11-1, the J call TRBJ2-3; the match to TRBD2 covers 8 bases. The clonotype originates from a male donor in good health and CMV-seronegative. Sequences were obtained from PBMCs. The CDR3 is CASSLGALAVTDTQYF. CDR3 DNA sequence: TGTGCCAGCAGCTTAGGGGCACTAGCGGTCACAGATACGCAGTATTTT.